The 2 T cell receptor beta chains given below trace back to one sample, sequenced in a study of blood T cell repertoires in COVID-19. Clones were read by immunoSEQ multiplex PCR, and TCRdb kept only the in-frame ones, dropping some. The sample records about 140,000 clones, 80% being singletons. Material: peripheral blood. The receptor source for this set is a man between 65 and 79 years old who had recovered from COVID-19.

The chain employs TRBV4-1 and TRBJ2-1, with 8 bases matching TRBD1. The germline CDR1 and CDR2 sequences are MGHRA and YSYEKL. V dropped 1 base and J dropped 7; count of bases not matched to a gene: 6. The CDR3 has 15 amino acids. CDR3 bases: TGCGCCAGCAGCCAAGCAGGGGGCGGACGAAATGAGCAGTTCTTC. Its protein product is CASSQAGGGRNEQFF.

The chain carries TRBV18 and TRBJ2-7; D perhaps matches TRBD1 (6 bases). Trimming cost V 2 bases and J 0 bases, with 8 bases left between them. From germline, CDR1 is KGHSH and CDR2 LQKENI. The CDR3 extends over 14 amino acids. The CDR3 DNA reads TGTGCCAGCTCACCAATACAGGGCTCCTACGAGCAGTACTTC. Protein sequence: CASSPIQGSYEQYF.